Following are 21 T cell receptor beta chains from one sample sequenced in a study of shared clonotypes between healthy human individuals. The data were produced by immunoSEQ multiplex PCR, yet TCRdb's version contains in-frame clones alone and is incomplete. This sample carries roughly 890,000 clones, around 93% of them seen once, and the ten largest clones take under 30%. Positive CCR7 selection of CD45RO-negative cells yielded the naive CD8 cells, and terminally differentiated effector memory CD45RA+ cells were excluded. The sample taken for sequencing was naive CD8+ T cells sorted from blood. The receptors here all came from a man aged 25-45 years in good health.

This chain uses TRBV29-1 with TRBJ2-1; 11 bases line up with TRBD2. The V gene end was trimmed by 4 bases and the J gene end by 4 bases; junction bases not matched to a gene: 18. This CDR3 contains 19 residues. The germline gives CDR1 SQVTM, CDR2 ANQGSEA. The CDR3 DNA reads TGCAGCGTTGGATCCGGGACTAGCGGTCTTCGGGGTACGTACAATGAGCAGTTCTTC. Protein: CSVGSGTSGLRGTYNEQFF.

This rearrangement joins TRBV7-2 to TRBJ2-7, with a tentative D call TRBD2 (6 bases). V shed 4 bases and J shed 4 bases, with 11 bases lying between them. There are 13 residues in the CDR3. The V gene's germline CDR1 is SGHTA and CDR2 FQGNSA. The CDR3 loop reads CASSSPGLYEQYF. The CDR3 DNA follows: TGTGCCAGCAGCTCACCTGGACTATACGAGCAGTACTTC.

The V and J genes are TRBV4-1 and TRBJ2-7, with 7 nucleotides matching TRBD2. The CDR3 runs to 15 residues. Germline V gene sequence: CDR1 MGHRA, CDR2 YSYEKL. Trimming took 1 base from V and 2 from J; bases not matched to a gene: 5. The CDR3 coding sequence is TGCGCCAGCAGCCAAGCCCCCAGCGGGACCTACGAGCAGTACTTC. Its protein product is CASSQAPSGTYEQYF.

The J gene is TRBJ2-5, the V gene TRBV15; D unresolved. Per the germline V gene, CDR1 is LNHNV and CDR2 is YYDKDF (reference sequence). The length of the CDR3 is 13 residues. V was pared by 1 base and J by 5 bases, with 8 bases between. This chain's CDR3 is CATSRVSVETQYF. CDR3 DNA: TGTGCCACCAGCAGAGTTAGTGTGGAGACCCAGTACTTC.

Within the sample, this clone is medium-sized. In the same sample, other DNA sequences code for this CDR3. The DNA of the CDR3 is TGTGCCAGCAGTGATCGGGGAGGGCCCTACGAGCAGTACTTC. Its protein is CASSDRGGPYEQYF. The chain couples TRBV6-1 to TRBJ2-7, with 7 bases aligning to TRBD2. The CDR3 is made up of 14 amino acids. V trimming: 3 bases; J trimming: 2 bases; junction bases outside the gene matches: 4. CDR1 MNHNS and CDR2 SASEGT come from the germline V gene.

This clone was found many times. Other DNA variants within this sample encode the same CDR3. The chain has TRBV6-1 and TRBJ2-1; D is ambiguous. This CDR3 contains 13 residues. CDR1 is MNHNS and CDR2 is SASEGT in the germline V gene. V gave up 3 bases and J gave up 0 bases, with 3 bases separating them. The CDR3, as DNA: TGTGCCAGCAGTGAGAGCTCCTACAATGAGCAGTTCTTC. Translated, it gives CASSESSYNEQFF.

The gene calls are TRBV5-1 and TRBJ2-2, with D perhaps TRBD1 or TRBD2 (5 bases each). The germline gives CDR1 SGHRS, CDR2 YFSETQ. The length of the CDR3 is 15 residues. Trimming took 2 bases from V and 5 from J, leaving 13 bases between them. The CDR3 bases are TGCGCCAGCAGCTTCAGGGACCCGCGGACCGGGGAGCTGTTTTTT. It translates to CASSFRDPRTGELFF.

The rearrangement uses TRBV5-6 and TRBJ2-2; D is possibly TRBD1 or TRBD2 (6 bases each). The germline V gene has CDR1 SGHDT and CDR2 YYEEEE. There are 16 residues in the CDR3. V was pared by 0 bases and J by 6 bases, with 15 bases between. The CDR3 nucleotides read TGTGCCAGCAGCTTGGAGATCCGGGGGCAGGCCGGGGAGCTGTTTTTT. It translates to CASSLEIRGQAGELFF.

The genes are TRBV5-4 and TRBJ2-3; 7 nucleotides agree with TRBD1. The CDR3 covers 17 residues. The germline V gene encodes CDR1 SGHNT and CDR2 YYREEE (reference sequence). Trimming cost V 0 bases and J 0 bases; bases outside gene matches: 7. CDR3 sequence: CASSLGQGAISTDTQYF. DNA for the CDR3: TGTGCCAGCAGCTTGGGACAGGGAGCAATAAGCACAGATACGCAGTATTTT. Drawing the rest from reference TRBV5-4 and TRBJ2-3, the complete variable domain is ETGVTQSPTHLIKTRGQQVTLRCSSQSGHNTVSWYQQALGQGPQFIFQYYREEENGRGNFPPRFSGLQFPNYSSELNVNALELDDSALYLCASSLGQGAISTDTQYFGPGTRLTVL.

Regarding this clone: The DNA is left out, because the CDR3 cannot be placed on it with certainty; the CDR3 is given as TCRdb lists it. The J gene is TRBJ1-2, the V gene TRBV6-1; the table's TRBD1 call for D was not verified on the DNA. The CDR3 comprises 13 residues, both ends counted. CDR1 is MNHNS, CDR2 SASEGT, per germline. CDR3 sequence: CASSEARWGLGTF.

The chain recombines TRBV4-2 with TRBJ2-7; TRBD1 might be the D (5 bases). In germline, CDR1 is LGHNA, CDR2 YNFKEQ. Trimming removed 0 bases at V and 4 bases at J, with 10 bases between. There are 14 residues in the CDR3. CDR3 residues: CASSQDRATYEQYF. The CDR3 DNA reads as TGTGCCAGCAGCCAAGACAGGGCTACATACGAGCAGTACTTC.

This clone was seen only once. V is TRBV25-1 and J is TRBJ2-7; the D gene is possibly TRBD1 (6 bases). This CDR3 is built from 11 residues. Germline loops: CDR1 MGHDK, CDR2 SYGVNS. V lost 6 bases and J lost 5, with 8 bases in between. CDR3 in amino acids: CASSRGHEQYF. DNA of the CDR3: TGTGCCAGCAGCAGGGGACACGAGCAGTACTTC.

The V call is TRBV28, the J call TRBJ2-5; D remains unclear. CDR1 and CDR2 from the germline V gene are MDHEN and SYDVKM. This CDR3 is built from 12 residues. Trimming removed 5 bases from V and 4 bases from J, with 8 bases in between. This CDR3 is CASSAVGETQYF. The CDR3 coding sequence is TGTGCCAGCAGTGCCGTCGGAGAGACCCAGTACTTC.

V and J are TRBV7-8 and TRBJ2-7, with D perhaps TRBD2 (5 bases). V shed 4 bases and J shed 0 bases, with 16 bases lying between them. CDR3 size: 16 residues. CDR1 and CDR2 from the germline V gene are SGHVS and FQNEAQ. CDR3 sequence: CASSSERTSFSYEQYF. The CDR3 DNA follows: TGTGCCAGCAGCTCCGAACGGACTTCATTCTCCTACGAGCAGTACTTC.

The J gene is TRBJ2-7, the V gene TRBV29-1; 10 positions agree with TRBD1. CDR1 and CDR2 (germline): SQVTM, ANQGSEA. This CDR3 contains 12 residues. The J segment lost 4 bases and the V segment lost 7 bases, leaving 4 bases of the junction unmatched. CDR3 in amino acids: CSARDRGYEQYF. CDR3 in DNA: TGCAGCGCCCGGGACAGGGGATACGAGCAGTACTTC.

Regarding this clone: The sample carries other DNA sequences with the same CDR3. This rearrangement joins TRBV4-1 to TRBJ2-1; D is unresolved. The CDR3 is made up of 14 amino acids. Looked up from germline, CDR1 is MGHRA and CDR2 is YSYEKL. Deletions cut 1 base from V and 7 bases from J, with 11 bases between. CDR3 protein: CASSQVGGRNEQFF. In DNA, the CDR3 is TGCGCCAGCAGCCAAGTAGGTGGCCGGAATGAGCAGTTCTTC.

CDR3 sequence reads: CASSQGPPGTSVDNEQFF. The DNA for the CDR3 is TGCGCCAGCAGCCAAGGGCCCCCCGGGACTAGCGTGGACAATGAGCAGTTCTTC. The chain joins TRBV4-3 to TRBJ2-1, with 10 bases aligning to TRBD2. In germline, CDR1 is LGHNA, CDR2 YSLEER. This CDR3 comprises 18 residues. Losses at the gene ends were 1 base for V and 5 bases for J; bases not matched to a gene: 11.

V and J are TRBV28 and TRBJ1-5, with D perhaps matching TRBD1 (6 bases). The germline V gene encodes CDR1 MDHEN and CDR2 SYDVKM. V shed 10 bases and J shed 0 bases, with 10 bases lying between them. The CDR3 covers 13 residues. For the CDR3, the DNA is TGTGCCACCGGGACACATAGCAATCAGCCCCAGCATTTT. It specifies CATGTHSNQPQHF.

This chain uses TRBV6-6 with TRBJ2-1, with D perhaps matching TRBD1 (5 bases). Trimming shortened V by 2 bases and J by 6 bases, and 11 bases separated the two germline ends. CDR1 is MNHNY, CDR2 SVGAGI, per germline (reference sequence). The CDR3 is made up of 14 amino acids. CDR3 DNA: TGTGCCAGCAGTTACGGAAGGGGCGGCAATGAGCAGTTCTTC. It encodes CASSYGRGGNEQFF.

Comment on this clone: This clone may be a read error of a much larger clone one base away. This sample includes further DNA sequences coding for the same CDR3. The rearrangement uses TRBV2 and TRBJ2-7, with unresolved D. Germline V gives CDR1 SNHLY, CDR2 FYNNEI. The CDR3 consists of 12 residues. V lost 4 bases to trimming and J lost 0 bases, with 4 bases between them. The CDR3 protein is CASSGSSYEQYF. In DNA, the CDR3 is TGTGCCAGCAGTGGGAGCTCCTACGAGCAGTACTTC.

This chain joins TRBV10-1 and TRBJ1-2; D remains ambiguous. Between the trimmed V and J ends, which lost 4 bases and 4 bases, there was a span of 10 bases. Germline CDR1 and CDR2: WNHNN and SYGVQD (reference sequence). This CDR3 contains 13 residues. Written as DNA, the CDR3 is TGCGCCAGCAGTGCCGGTAGGAGCTATGGCTACACCTTC. Protein: CASSAGRSYGYTF.